This passage covers 19 T cell receptor beta chains from one sample sequenced in a study of OX40 agonist ivuxolimab in advanced cancers. The protocol was immunoSEQ multiplex PCR, while the TCRdb copy is restricted to in-frame clones and leaves out a portion. The table records tens of thousands of clones, 80% to 85% of them present only once. The sequenced sample was CD4+ or CD8+ T cells sorted from blood, obtained in a trial of the OX40 agonist ivuxolimab. Receptors were obtained from an adult with an advanced solid tumor such as melanoma, head and neck, liver or kidney cancer.

The rearrangement joins TRBV18 to TRBJ2-2, with D unresolved. The CDR3 has 14 amino acids. Germline V gives CDR1 KGHSH, CDR2 LQKENI. Trimming took 6 bases from V and 6 from J, leaving 14 bases between them. This chain's CDR3 is CASSPGLGAGELFF. In nucleotides, the CDR3 is TGTGCCAGCTCCCCCGGCCTTGGGGCCGGGGAGCTGTTTTTT.

This chain connects TRBV5-1 to TRBJ1-1; D may be TRBD1 (5 bases). Trimming shortened V by 7 bases and J by 2 bases, and 12 bases separated the two germline ends. Germline V gives CDR1 SGHRS, CDR2 YFSETQ. The CDR3 has 13 residues. For the CDR3, the DNA is TGCGCCAGCGGAGGCGGGGGAAACACTGAAGCTTTCTTT. Its translation is CASGGGGNTEAFF.

The V call is TRBV10-2, the J call TRBJ1-3; D is unresolved. Per the germline V gene, CDR1 is WSHSY and CDR2 is SAAADI. The CDR3 covers 13 residues. The V end was cut by 6 bases, the J end by 0 bases, with 6 bases between. CDR3 region: CASRDSSGNTIYF. The CDR3 DNA sequence: TGCGCCAGCAGGGATAGCTCTGGAAACACCATATATTTT.

Here the CDR3 DNA reads TGTGCCAGCAGTGAATTGGGGACAGTGAACTATGGCTACACCTTC. Translating gives CASSELGTVNYGYTF. The chain carries TRBV6-1 and TRBJ1-2; 7 bases fit TRBD1. J lost 2 bases, V lost 2 bases, and 5 bases had no gene match. This CDR3 region has 15 residues. Germline CDR1 reads MNHNS; CDR2 reads SASEGT.

V and J are TRBV2 and TRBJ2-3; 10 positions match TRBD2. The V gene end was trimmed by 9 bases and the J gene end by 4 bases; junction bases not matched to a gene: 10. CDR1 SNHLY and CDR2 FYNNEI come from the germline V gene. This CDR3 has 15 amino acids. CDR3 amino acids: CASSLSGGASDTQYF. As DNA, the CDR3 is TGTGCCAGTTCGTTGAGCGGGGGGGCATCAGATACGCAGTATTTT.

V usage is TRBV5-4 and J usage is TRBJ2-7; 9 nucleotides match TRBD2. Unmatched junction bases numbered 12, after V lost 4 bases and J lost 1 base. The CDR3 is 17 amino acids. From germline, CDR1 is SGHNT and CDR2 YYREEE (reference sequence). The CDR3 reads CASSLWASGDLSYEQYV. DNA of the CDR3: TGTGCCAGCAGCCTCTGGGCTAGCGGGGATCTATCCTACGAGCAGTACGTC.

V usage is TRBV6-1 and J usage is TRBJ1-5, with D perhaps matching TRBD1 (5 bases). Trimming removed 6 bases from V and 0 bases from J, with 12 bases in between. This CDR3 spans 15 amino acids. Germline V gene sequence: CDR1 MNHNS, CDR2 SASEGT. The CDR3 DNA reads TGTGCCAGCAGCGCGCCGGACACTAGCAATCAGCCCCAGCATTTT. It encodes CASSAPDTSNQPQHF.

V and J are TRBV2 and TRBJ2-5, with a weak D call TRBD1 (6 bases). The V gene lost 3 bases and the J gene lost 5 bases, with 16 bases spanning the gap. CDR3 length equals 15 residues. Germline lookup yields CDR1 SNHLY and CDR2 FYNNEI. The CDR3 nucleotides are TGTGCCAGCAGTGACCGACAGGACGTAAGGGAGACCCAGTACTTC. Translating it yields CASSDRQDVRETQYF.

The chain carries TRBV7-8 and TRBJ2-3, with 7 positions matching TRBD1. CDR1 is SGHVS, CDR2 FQNEAQ, per germline. This CDR3 spans 16 amino acids. Losses at the gene ends were 5 bases for V and 2 bases for J; bases not matched to a gene: 10. Here the CDR3 DNA reads TGTGCCAGCAGCGAGAGGGCGGACAGGAACACAGATACGCAGTATTTT. Protein: CASSERADRNTDTQYF.

The chain has TRBV5-6 and TRBJ2-1; D could derive from TRBD1 or TRBD2 (5 bases each). Germline V lookup: CDR1 SGHDT, CDR2 YYEEEE. V dropped 1 base and J dropped 10 bases, with 18 bases sitting between them. The CDR3 contains 15 residues. CDR3: CASSLRDGAGLEQFF. Here the CDR3 DNA reads TGTGCCAGCAGCTTGAGGGACGGGGCCGGTCTGGAGCAGTTCTTC.

This sequence joins TRBV7-2 and TRBJ1-5; 10 bases match TRBD1. The CDR3 is 14 residues long. Germline V gene data show CDR1 as SGHTA and CDR2 as FQGNSA. V lost 5 bases and J lost 7; bases outside the gene matches: 5. The CDR3 DNA follows: TGTGCCAGCAGCCTAGACAGGGGGCGACAGCCCCAGCATTTT. Translation: CASSLDRGRQPQHF.

V usage is TRBV7-2 and J usage is TRBJ2-5; TRBD1 might be the D (5 bases). The germline V and J ends were trimmed by 5 bases and 8 bases, with 27 bases remaining between them. The CDR3 contains 17 residues. Looked up from germline, CDR1 is SGHTA and CDR2 is FQGNSA. CDR3 protein: CASSPAPYRNKGTTQYF. CDR3 DNA sequence: TGTGCCAGCAGCCCAGCCCCGTACAGGAATAAGGGAACCACCCAGTACTTC.

The V call is TRBV28, the J call TRBJ1-5; weak D call: TRBD1 (5 bases). Germline V gene data show CDR1 as MDHEN and CDR2 as SYDVKM. V was cut by 1 base and J by 6 bases, with 13 bases left in between. The CDR3 is 15 amino acids. The CDR3 here is CASSLSGQGGQPQHF. As DNA, the CDR3 is TGTGCCAGCAGTTTATCAGGGCAAGGCGGTCAGCCCCAGCATTTT. Drawing the rest from reference TRBV28 and TRBJ1-5, the complete variable domain is DVKVTQSSRYLVKRTGEKVFLECVQDMDHENMFWYRQDPGLGLRLIYFSYDVKMKEKGDIPEGYSVSREKKERFSLILESASTNQTSMYLCASSLSGQGGQPQHFGDGTRLSIL.

The rearrangement links TRBV10-1 to TRBJ2-1; the D is unclear. Germline values: CDR1 WNHNN, CDR2 SYGVQD (reference sequence). This CDR3 region has 14 residues. Trimming left V 6 bases short and J 0 bases short, with 9 bases between. The CDR3 reads CASREGSSYNEQFF. CDR3 sequence (DNA): TGCGCCAGCAGGGAAGGGTCCTCCTACAATGAGCAGTTCTTC.

V usage is TRBV9 and J usage is TRBJ1-1; D gene unclear. Germline V gene data show CDR1 as SGDLS and CDR2 as YYNGEE. The CDR3 is 12 residues long. The ends were cut back, 4 bases at V and 10 bases at J, with 14 bases in the middle. The CDR3 spells CASSRDRRRAFF. CDR3 nucleotide sequence: TGTGCCAGCAGCAGGGATCGCCGAAGAGCTTTCTTT. The full variable domain, with the rest looked up from reference TRBV9 and TRBJ1-1, is DSGVTQTPKHLITATGQRVTLRCSPRSGDLSVYWYQQSLDQGLQFLIQYYNGEERAKGNILERFSAQQFPDLHSELNLSSLELGDSALYFCASSRDRRRAFFGQGTRLTVV.

J is TRBJ2-7 and V is TRBV2; no definite D call. Germline V gives CDR1 SNHLY, CDR2 FYNNEI. The CDR3 runs to 14 residues. The V end was cut by 7 bases, the J end by 1 base, with 14 bases between. Written as DNA, the CDR3 is TGTGCCAGCATAGTACAGCCGAAATCCTACGAGCAGTACTTC. Translated: CASIVQPKSYEQYF. Filled out from reference TRBV2 and TRBJ2-7, the complete variable domain reads EPEVTQTPSHQVTQMGQEVILRCVPISNHLYFYWYRQILGQKVEFLVSFYNNEISEKSEIFDDQFSVERPDGSNFTLKIRSTKLEDSAMYFCASIVQPKSYEQYFGPGTRLTVT.

The chain combines TRBV28 with TRBJ1-5; no clear D. Between the trimmed V and J ends, which lost 3 bases and 0 bases, there was a span of 3 bases. This CDR3 is 13 amino acids long. The germline CDR1 and CDR2 sequences are MDHEN and SYDVKM. The CDR3 DNA is TGTGCCAGCAGTTTCTATAGCAATCAGCCCCAGCATTTT. Protein product: CASSFYSNQPQHF.

The V and J genes are TRBV7-9 and TRBJ2-5; the D is unclear. Germline loops: CDR1 SEHNR, CDR2 FQNEAQ (reference sequence). The CDR3 has 15 residues. The V end was cut by 4 bases, the J end by 2 bases, with 14 bases between. In DNA, the CDR3 is TGTGCCAGCAGCTCGACGTGGAAAGGTCAAGAGACCCAGTACTTC. Translated: CASSSTWKGQETQYF.

The chain couples TRBV5-4 to TRBJ1-1, with 10 bases matching TRBD1. Germline CDR1 SGHNT, CDR2 YYREEE (reference sequence). The J segment lost 7 bases and the V segment lost 4 bases, leaving 7 bases of the junction unmatched. This CDR3 has 14 amino acids. This CDR3 reads CASSRDRGLLEAFF. In DNA, the CDR3 is TGTGCCAGCAGCCGGGACAGGGGATTACTTGAAGCTTTCTTT.